In its sample, the clone carrying this T cell receptor beta chain was seen a few times. Its matching antigen is unknown. These data originate in a study of blood T cells in healthy people across ages. Study findings and constraints: PBMCs went unsorted, and a conclusive naive versus antigen-experienced comparison was therefore prevented. When one million T cells were used, diversity estimates were thought to be underestimates.

This CDR3 is 14 amino acids long. The germline V gene encodes CDR1 LGHDT and CDR2 YNNKEL (reference sequence). Deletions cut 0 bases from V and 8 bases from J, with 13 bases between. A sample-barcoded 5' primer and a J-beta primer mix were used in a second PCR of roughly 7 to 12 cycles. The authors tagged each cDNA molecule using a template-switch adaptor with 12 random nucleotides. At least 2.5 million CDR3-containing paired-end reads were obtained per sample. TCRdb re-derived calls from the 5' RACE reads in MiXCR, one entry per CDR3 protein. Seen here are some 750,000 distinct CDR3 sequences, about 20% observed once, and the top ten hold approximately 20%.

The sequence was obtained from a man between 70 and 80 years old in good health. This rearrangement joins TRBV3-1 to TRBJ1-2; the D is unclear. The sample was blood. In nucleotides, the CDR3 is TGTGCCAGCAGCCAAGAACGGAGGCTCGGGGGCTACACCTTC. Translation: CASSQERRLGGYTF.